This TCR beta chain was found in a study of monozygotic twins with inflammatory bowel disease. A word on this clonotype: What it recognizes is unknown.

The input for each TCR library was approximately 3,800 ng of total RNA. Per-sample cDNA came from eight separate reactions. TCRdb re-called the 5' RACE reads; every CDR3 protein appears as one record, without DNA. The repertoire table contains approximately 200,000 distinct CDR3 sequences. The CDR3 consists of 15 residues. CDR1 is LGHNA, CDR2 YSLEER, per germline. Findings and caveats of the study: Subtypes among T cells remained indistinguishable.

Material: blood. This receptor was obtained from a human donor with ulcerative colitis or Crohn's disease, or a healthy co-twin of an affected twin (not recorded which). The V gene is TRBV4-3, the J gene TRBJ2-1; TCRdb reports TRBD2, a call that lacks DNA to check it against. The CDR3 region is CASSQDLWRDSEQFF.